This T cell receptor (beta chain) is drawn from a study of shared clonotypes between healthy human individuals. In the study overall: Donor composition was a couple of women and three men, aged 18 to 49.

Measured with immunoSEQ multiplex PCR; TCRdb has only the in-frame clones, and not every one. The data contain about half a million clones, over 70% of them singletons. The V gene lost 3 bases and the J gene lost 0 bases, with 15 bases spanning the gap. The germline V gene has CDR1 SEHNR and CDR2 FQNEAQ (reference sequence). CDR3 length equals 16 residues. This clone was seen only once. The sequence came from a woman in her 40s in good health. Some clones in this sample may be carry-over from other donors' samples. Sequenced sample: PBMCs. The V call is TRBV7-9, the J call TRBJ2-7; D unresolved. The CDR3 loop reads CASSFGSVGSSYEQYF. The CDR3 DNA reads as TGTGCCAGCAGCTTCGGTTCGGTGGGAAGCTCCTACGAGCAGTACTTC.